This T cell receptor beta chain was captured in a study of T cells in Graves' hyperthyroidism and ophthalmopathy. It was RNA transcripts that yielded the amplified TCR beta CDR3 regions. When the TCR CDR3 underwent first-round RT-PCR, the HTBI primer set was used. TCRdb re-called the multiplex PCR reads with MiXCR, one entry per CDR3 protein. This sample carries hundreds of thousands of distinct CDR3 sequences, 35% to 55% of them seen once, and the ten largest clones take 8.2%. V dropped 6 bases and J dropped 4; count of bases not matched to a gene: 14. Germline CDR1 reads SQVTM; CDR2 reads ANQGSEA. The CDR3 spans 15 residues.

This chain links TRBV29-1 with TRBJ1-2, with 7 nucleotides matching TRBD1. The sequenced sample was peripheral blood or thyroid tissue (not recorded which). This TCR was sampled from a young woman with Graves' hyperthyroidism. For the CDR3, the DNA is TGCAGCGTCGCGAAAACCACAGGGGAGGGCTATGGCTACACCTTC. It yields the protein CSVAKTTGEGYGYTF.